Sequencing of this T cell receptor beta chain was carried out in a study of T cell responses to AZD1222 COVID-19 vaccine. Trimming removed 6 bases from V and 4 bases from J; junction bases left unmatched: 5. Germline V lookup: CDR1 LNHDA, CDR2 SQIVND (reference sequence). CDR3 size: 15 residues. Study-level findings and limits: White British donors predominated, females outnumbered males, and clonal diversity was possibly underestimated.

In regard to this clone: As yet, its antigen is unknown.

Using immunoSEQ multiplex PCR, the repertoire was profiled, and TCRdb retains in-frame clones only, with some absent. The sample has about 150,000 clones; 80% to 90% are singletons. This sequence originates from an adult in good health. The chain is built from TRBV19 and TRBJ2-2; 10 bases fit TRBD2. This specimen consisted of peripheral blood, obtained on day 0 of AZD1222 vaccination. The CDR3, as DNA: TGTGCCAGTAGACTTCTAGCGGGAGCCACCGGGGAGCTGTTTTTT. Translating it yields CASRLLAGATGELFF.